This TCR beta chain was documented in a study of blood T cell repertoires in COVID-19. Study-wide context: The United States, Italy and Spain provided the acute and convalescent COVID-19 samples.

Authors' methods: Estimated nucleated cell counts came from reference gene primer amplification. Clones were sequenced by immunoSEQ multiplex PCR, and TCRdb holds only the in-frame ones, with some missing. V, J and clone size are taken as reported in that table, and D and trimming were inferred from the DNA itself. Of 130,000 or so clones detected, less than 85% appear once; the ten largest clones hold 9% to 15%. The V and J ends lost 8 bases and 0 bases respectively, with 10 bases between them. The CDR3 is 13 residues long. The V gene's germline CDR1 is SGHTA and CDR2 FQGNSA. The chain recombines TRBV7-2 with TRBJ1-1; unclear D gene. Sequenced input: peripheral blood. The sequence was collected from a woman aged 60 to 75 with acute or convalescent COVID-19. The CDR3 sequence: CASSGRMNTEAFF. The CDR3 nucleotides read TGTGCCAGCTCGGGTAGGATGAACACTGAAGCTTTCTTT. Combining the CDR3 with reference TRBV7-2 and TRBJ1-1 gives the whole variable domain GAGVSQSPSNKVTEKGKDVELRCDPISGHTALYWYRQSLGQGLEFLIYFQGNSAPDKSGLPSDRFSAERTGGSVSTLTIQRTQQEDSAVYLCASSGRMNTEAFFGQGTRLTVV.